These T cell receptor beta chains were read from a single sample in a study of vaccination and CD4 T cells after COVID-19. Antigens of these TCRs are unknown. TCRdb re-called the PCR reads with MiXCR, one entry per CDR3 protein. This table holds approximately 3,600 distinct CDR3 sequences, roughly 30% found once. The sequenced sample consisted of CD4+ T cells from blood, cultured in vitro. These receptors came from a human donor who had recovered from COVID-19. Each CDR3 is given with its conserved first and last residue. D genes are given only for firm matches. Not every row has a clone size; where given, it reads once, few, many or a size class.

v_gene	abundance	j_gene	d_gene	CDR3aa	CDR3nt
TRBV5-4	once	TRBJ2-2	TRBD2	CASSSGGAGRNTGELFF	TGTGCCAGCAGCTCCGGGGGGGCAGGCCGGAACACCGGGGAGCTGTTTTTT
TRBV12-3/TRBV12-4	few	TRBJ1-2	.	CASSPTGTPGRDGYTF	TGTGCCAGCAGTCCGACCGGGACGCCGGGTCGGGATGGCTACACCTTC
TRBV20-1	.	TRBJ2-5	TRBD2	CSALSGGGYQETQYF	TGCAGTGCTCTGAGCGGGGGGGGGTACCAAGAGACCCAGTACTTC
TRBV11-2	few	TRBJ1-6	.	CASNHQGSYNSPLHF	TGTGCCAGCAACCATCAGGGATCCTATAATTCACCCCTCCACTTT
TRBV12-3/TRBV12-4	.	TRBJ2-1	.	CASSPDRAGAGDEQFF	TGTGCCAGCAGTCCCGATCGGGCGGGGGCCGGGGATGAGCAGTTCTTC
TRBV6-5	few	TRBJ1-2	.	CASSYSPTDPGYTF	TGTGCCAGCAGTTACTCACCGACAGATCCTGGCTACACCTTC
TRBV5-1	.	TRBJ2-5	TRBD2	CASSMGLVPYQETQYF	TGCGCCAGCAGCATGGGACTAGTCCCGTACCAAGAGACCCAGTACTTC
TRBV4-1	.	TRBJ2-7	.	CASSQDWSVPYEQYF	TGCGCCAGCAGCCAAGATTGGTCAGTCCCCTACGAGCAGTACTTC
TRBV20-1	large	TRBJ1-2	.	CSARGGPSSMASTF	TGCAGTGCTAGAGGGGGGCCCTCCTCTATGGCTAGCACCTTC
TRBV7-2	.	TRBJ2-4	.	CASSLVVGGLAKNIQYF	TGTGCCAGCAGCTTAGTGGTGGGGGGGCTAGCCAAAAACATTCAGTACTTC
TRBV20-1	.	TRBJ2-1	TRBD1	CGFRGQGGNNEQFF	TGCGGCTTTAGGGGACAGGGAGGGAACAATGAGCAGTTCTTC
TRBV27	few	TRBJ1-6	.	CASRRPSQPAPLHF	TGTGCCAGCAGACGTCCTTCTCAGCCCGCACCCCTCCACTTT
TRBV12-3/TRBV12-4	.	TRBJ1-6	.	CASSLGQKDSPLHF	TGTGCCAGCAGTTTGGGGCAGAAAGATTCACCCCTCCACTTT
TRBV12-3/TRBV12-4	few	TRBJ1-1	.	CASSLAGDKGEAFF	TGTGCCAGCAGTTTAGCTGGGGACAAGGGGGAAGCTTTCTTT
TRBV20-1	.	TRBJ2-3	TRBD2	CSALTSGLADTQYF	TGCAGTGCTTTGACTAGCGGACTTGCAGATACGCAGTATTTT
TRBV14	few	TRBJ1-1	.	CASSGRGTEAFF	TGTGCCAGCAGCGGCCGGGGGACTGAAGCTTTCTTT
TRBV9	.	TRBJ2-7	.	CASSVGTSTYEQYF	TGTGCCAGCAGCGTAGGGACATCCACCTACGAGCAGTACTTC
TRBV12-3/TRBV12-4	.	TRBJ2-4	.	CASSPGTPGDIQYF	TGTGCCAGCAGTCCCGGGACTCCGGGGGACATTCAGTACTTC
TRBV6-5	.	TRBJ1-2	.	CASSWDLLGYTF	TGTGCCAGCAGTTGGGACCTTCTAGGCTACACCTTC
TRBV10-3	medium-sized	TRBJ1-1	TRBD1	CATFQQGDTEAFF	TGTGCCACATTCCAACAGGGGGACACTGAAGCTTTCTTT
TRBV30	medium-sized	TRBJ1-1	.	CAWNGAEAFF	TGTGCCTGGAATGGCGCTGAAGCTTTCTTT
TRBV2	.	TRBJ2-1	.	CASKSRLYNEQFF	TGTGCCAGCAAGTCTCGCTTATACAATGAGCAGTTCTTC
TRBV20-1	few	TRBJ2-5	.	CSARDGASAQETQYF	TGCAGTGCTAGAGATGGGGCTAGCGCCCAAGAGACCCAGTACTTC
TRBV7-9	medium-sized	TRBJ1-1	.	CASSAPTEGTTEAFF	TGTGCCAGCAGCGCACCTACAGAGGGGACCACTGAAGCTTTCTTT
TRBV11-2	.	TRBJ2-1	TRBD2	CASSPYASGGLGDEQFF	TGTGCCAGCAGCCCTTATGCCAGCGGGGGTTTAGGTGATGAGCAGTTCTTC
TRBV10-3	few	TRBJ1-6	.	CAISESTGALHF	TGTGCCATCAGTGAGTCGACGGGGGCCCTCCACTTT
TRBV19	few	TRBJ1-2	.	CASTRTVYGYTF	TGTGCCAGTACCCGGACAGTCTATGGCTACACCTTC
TRBV5-1	.	TRBJ1-2	TRBD1	CASSWTDRAAGYTF	TGCGCCAGCAGCTGGACCGACAGGGCAGCTGGCTACACCTTC
TRBV6-5	.	TRBJ1-2	.	CASSLKGGYTF	TGTGCCAGCAGTTTAAAGGGCGGCTACACCTTC
TRBV19	.	TRBJ2-7	.	CASSIGVGTYEQYF	TGTGCCAGTAGTATAGGGGTCGGCACCTACGAGCAGTACTTC
TRBV5-8	few	TRBJ1-4	.	CASSSDLGGNEKLFF	TGTGCCAGCAGCTCGGACTTAGGAGGCAATGAAAAACTGTTTTTT
TRBV23-1	.	TRBJ2-7	.	CASSHPAFSLSYEQYF	TGCGCCAGCAGTCACCCGGCGTTCTCCCTATCCTACGAGCAGTACTTC
TRBV20-1	.	TRBJ2-3	TRBD2	CSATGPSGGAGTDTQYF	TGCAGTGCTACCGGCCCTAGCGGGGGGGCGGGGACAGATACGCAGTATTTT
TRBV6-1	large	TRBJ1-2	.	CASSEASLEWGRWDGYTF	TGTGCCAGCAGTGAAGCTTCACTCGAATGGGGGCGGTGGGATGGCTACACCTTC
TRBV6-1	.	TRBJ2-7	.	CASSEVGEQYF	TGTGCCAGCAGTGAGGTGGGCGAGCAGTACTTC
TRBV28	.	TRBJ1-5	.	CASSLRSGGFSEGNQPQHF	TGTGCCAGCAGTTTACGTTCTGGGGGCTTCTCCGAAGGGAATCAGCCCCAGCATTTT
TRBV19	few	TRBJ1-6	.	CASSRTPYNSPLHF	TGTGCCAGTTCGAGGACACCCTATAATTCACCCCTCCACTTT
TRBV12-3/TRBV12-4	few	TRBJ1-2	TRBD1	CASNQDRGNGYTF	TGTGCCAGCAACCAGGACAGGGGAAATGGCTACACCTTC
TRBV20-1	medium-sized	TRBJ1-1	.	CSARSGNTEAFF	TGCAGTGCTAGATCAGGGAACACTGAAGCTTTCTTT
TRBV11-2	few	TRBJ2-7	TRBD1	CASSFAGTGGHSYEQYF	TGTGCCAGCAGCTTCGCCGGGACAGGGGGCCACTCCTACGAGCAGTACTTC
TRBV6-1	once	TRBJ1-6	.	CASRPQVIWSLHF	TGTGCCAGCAGGCCTCAGGTAATCTGGTCCCTCCACTTT
TRBV6-5	.	TRBJ2-7	.	CVSSYLQDGRPGYEQYF	TGTGTCAGCAGTTATCTTCAGGACGGAAGACCAGGCTACGAGCAGTACTTC
TRBV5-6	.	TRBJ2-7	TRBD1	CASSLRQGHEQYF	TGTGCCAGCAGCTTGAGACAGGGCCACGAGCAGTACTTC
TRBV7-2	.	TRBJ2-3	.	CASGRDSPTDTQYF	TGTGCCAGCGGGAGGGACAGTCCAACAGATACGCAGTATTTT
TRBV14	medium-sized	TRBJ1-2	.	CASSPTGPPRYTF	TGTGCCAGCAGCCCGACGGGACCACCACGCTACACCTTC
TRBV27	.	TRBJ1-1	.	CASRRNVNTEAFF	TGTGCCAGCAGAAGGAACGTAAACACTGAAGCTTTCTTT